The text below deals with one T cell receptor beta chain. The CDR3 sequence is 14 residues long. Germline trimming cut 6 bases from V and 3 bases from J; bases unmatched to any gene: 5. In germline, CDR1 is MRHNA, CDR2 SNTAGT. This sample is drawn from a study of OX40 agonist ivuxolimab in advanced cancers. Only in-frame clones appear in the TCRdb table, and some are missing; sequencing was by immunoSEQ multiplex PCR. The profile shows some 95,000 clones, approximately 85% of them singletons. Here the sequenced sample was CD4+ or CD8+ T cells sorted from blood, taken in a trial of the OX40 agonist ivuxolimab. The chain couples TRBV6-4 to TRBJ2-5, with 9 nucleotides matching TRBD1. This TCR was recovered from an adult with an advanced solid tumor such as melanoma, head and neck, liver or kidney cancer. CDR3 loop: CASSARDREETQYF. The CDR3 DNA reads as TGTGCCAGCAGCGCCCGGGACAGGGAAGAGACCCAGTACTTC.